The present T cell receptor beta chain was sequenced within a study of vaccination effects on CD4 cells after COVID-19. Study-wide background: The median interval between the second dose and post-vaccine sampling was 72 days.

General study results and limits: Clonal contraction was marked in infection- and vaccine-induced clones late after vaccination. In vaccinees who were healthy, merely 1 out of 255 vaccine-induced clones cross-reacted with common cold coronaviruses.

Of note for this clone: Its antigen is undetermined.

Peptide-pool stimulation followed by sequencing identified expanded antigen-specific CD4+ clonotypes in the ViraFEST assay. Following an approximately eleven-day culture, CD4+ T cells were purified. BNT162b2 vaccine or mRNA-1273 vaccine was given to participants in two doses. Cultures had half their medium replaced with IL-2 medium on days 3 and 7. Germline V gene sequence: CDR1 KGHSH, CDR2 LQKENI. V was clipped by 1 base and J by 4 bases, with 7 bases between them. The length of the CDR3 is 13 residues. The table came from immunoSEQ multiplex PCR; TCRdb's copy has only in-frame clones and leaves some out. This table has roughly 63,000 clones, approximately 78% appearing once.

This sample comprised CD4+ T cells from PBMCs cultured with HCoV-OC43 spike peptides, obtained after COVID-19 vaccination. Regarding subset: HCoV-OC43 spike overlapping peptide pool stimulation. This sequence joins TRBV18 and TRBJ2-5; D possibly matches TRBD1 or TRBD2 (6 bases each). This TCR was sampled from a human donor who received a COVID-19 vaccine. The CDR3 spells CASSPQGGETQYF. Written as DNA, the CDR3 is TGTGCCAGCTCACCACAGGGGGGAGAGACCCAGTACTTC.